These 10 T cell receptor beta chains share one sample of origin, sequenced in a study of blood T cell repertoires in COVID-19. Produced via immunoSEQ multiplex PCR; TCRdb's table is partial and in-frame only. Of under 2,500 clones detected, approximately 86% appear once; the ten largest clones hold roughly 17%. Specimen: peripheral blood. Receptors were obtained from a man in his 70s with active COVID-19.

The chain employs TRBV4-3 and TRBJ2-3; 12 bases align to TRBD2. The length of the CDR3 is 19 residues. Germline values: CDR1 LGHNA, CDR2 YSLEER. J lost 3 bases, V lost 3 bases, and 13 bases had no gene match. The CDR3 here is CASSQDLGASGGDTDTQYF. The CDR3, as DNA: TGCGCCAGCAGCCAGGACTTAGGGGCTAGCGGGGGGGATACAGATACGCAGTATTTT.

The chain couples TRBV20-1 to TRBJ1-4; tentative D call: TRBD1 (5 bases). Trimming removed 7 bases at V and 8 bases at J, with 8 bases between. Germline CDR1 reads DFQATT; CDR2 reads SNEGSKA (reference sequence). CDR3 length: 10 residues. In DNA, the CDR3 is TGCAGTGGGGGGGACGAAAAACTGTTTTTT. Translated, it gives CSGGDEKLFF.

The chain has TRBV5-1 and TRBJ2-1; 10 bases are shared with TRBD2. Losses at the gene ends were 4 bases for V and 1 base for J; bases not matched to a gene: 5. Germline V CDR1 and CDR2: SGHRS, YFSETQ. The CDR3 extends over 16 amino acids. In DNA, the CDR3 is TGCGCCAGCAGCGCTAGCGGGGGCCGTTCCTACAATGAGCAGTTCTTC. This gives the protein CASSASGGRSYNEQFF.

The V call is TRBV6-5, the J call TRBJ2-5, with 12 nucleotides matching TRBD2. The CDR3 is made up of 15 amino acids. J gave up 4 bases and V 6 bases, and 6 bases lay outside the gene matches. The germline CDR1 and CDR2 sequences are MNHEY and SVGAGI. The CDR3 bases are TGTGCCAGCAGATCTAGCGGGGGGGCCGGAGAGACCCAGTACTTC. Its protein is CASRSSGGAGETQYF.

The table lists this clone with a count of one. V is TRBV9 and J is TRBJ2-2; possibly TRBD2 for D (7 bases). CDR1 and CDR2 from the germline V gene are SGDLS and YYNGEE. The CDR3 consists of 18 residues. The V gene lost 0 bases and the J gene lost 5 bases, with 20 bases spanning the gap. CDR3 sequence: CASSVDPRFGGRTGELFF. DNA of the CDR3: TGTGCCAGCAGCGTAGATCCCCGGTTCGGGGGGCGGACCGGGGAGCTGTTTTTT.

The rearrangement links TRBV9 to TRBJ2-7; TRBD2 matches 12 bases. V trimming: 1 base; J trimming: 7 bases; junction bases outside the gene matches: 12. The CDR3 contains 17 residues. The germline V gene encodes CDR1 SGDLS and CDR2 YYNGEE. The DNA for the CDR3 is TGTGCCAGCAGCGTACATGAACTAGCGGGGGGTTTCGGAGAGCAGTACTTC. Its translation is CASSVHELAGGFGEQYF. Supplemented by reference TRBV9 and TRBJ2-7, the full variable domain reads DSGVTQTPKHLITATGQRVTLRCSPRSGDLSVYWYQQSLDQGLQFLIQYYNGEERAKGNILERFSAQQFPDLHSELNLSSLELGDSALYFCASSVHELAGGFGEQYFGPGTRLTVT.

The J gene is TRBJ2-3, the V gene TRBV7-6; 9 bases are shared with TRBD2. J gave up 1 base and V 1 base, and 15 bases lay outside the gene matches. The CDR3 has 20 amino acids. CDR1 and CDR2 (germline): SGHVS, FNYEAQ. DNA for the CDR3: TGTGCCAGCAGCTTAGGACTCGCGGGGGGGCCCCCAACACGCACAGATACGCAGTATTTT. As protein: CASSLGLAGGPPTRTDTQYF.

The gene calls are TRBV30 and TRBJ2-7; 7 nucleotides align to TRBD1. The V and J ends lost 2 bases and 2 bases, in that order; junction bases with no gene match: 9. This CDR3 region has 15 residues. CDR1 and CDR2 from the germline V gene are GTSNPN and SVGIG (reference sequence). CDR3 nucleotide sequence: TGTGCCTGGAGTAAGGGACAGAAAGTAACCTACGAGCAGTACTTC. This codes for CAWSKGQKVTYEQYF.

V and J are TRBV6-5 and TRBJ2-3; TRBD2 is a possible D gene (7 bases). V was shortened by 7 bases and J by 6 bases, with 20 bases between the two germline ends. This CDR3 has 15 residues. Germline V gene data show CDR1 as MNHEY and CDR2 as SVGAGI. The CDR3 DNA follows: TGTGCCAGCACCCCTGGGGGGGCCTCCCCGGATACGCAGTATTTT. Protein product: CASTPGGASPDTQYF.

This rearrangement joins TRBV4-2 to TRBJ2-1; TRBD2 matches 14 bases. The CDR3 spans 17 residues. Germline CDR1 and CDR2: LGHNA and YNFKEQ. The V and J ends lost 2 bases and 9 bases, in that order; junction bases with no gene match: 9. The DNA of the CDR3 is TGTGCCAGCAGCCAACTGTTACCGGGACTAGCGGGAGTTGAGCAGTTCTTC. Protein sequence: CASSQLLPGLAGVEQFF.